Listed here is a single T cell receptor beta chain. No antigen is known for it. V lost 3 bases, J lost 7 bases, and 6 bases lay in between. Per germline, CDR1 DFQATT and CDR2 SNEGSKA (reference sequence). This CDR3 has 10 residues. Healthy bone marrow donors made up the donor group. The source of the sample is a study of cytomegalovirus exposure and HLA in healthy donors. The PCR had 60 Vbeta and 13 Jbeta primers. This table comes from immunoSEQ multiplex PCR, and its TCRdb copy is limited to in-frame clones, with some not included. The table shows about 130,000 clones, with roughly 83% occurring only once. Study-level findings and limits: Owing to their indistinguishability, certain V segments, notably TRBV6-2 and TRBV6-3, were excluded. The productive fraction for most TCR beta V segments was about 87% or about 30% in an earlier analysis.

Source material: PBMCs. The rearrangement links TRBV20-1 to TRBJ1-1; D call uncertain. The receptor was derived from a man between 18 and 29 years old in good health and CMV-seropositive. The CDR3 region is CSARFGEAFF. The DNA of the CDR3 is TGCAGTGCTAGGTTCGGTGAAGCTTTCTTT.